This record covers a single TCR beta chain. Antigen unknown. This sample is drawn from a study of brain T cells in children with intractable seizures. Regarding the study as a whole: HCMV serostatus was not known, and viral specificity came from CDR3 similarity only.

As for time point: blood from clinic visit 5 months post-surgery; TSC patient then seizure free. Pre-surgery treatment included at least one anti-epileptic drug. Sequenced by immunoSEQ multiplex PCR; TCRdb stores in-frame clones only, minus some. Here the sample spans about 320,000 clones, nearly 95% being singletons. Germline assignment: CDR1 SGHAT and CDR2 FQNNGV. V was pared by 2 bases and J by 1 base, with 12 bases of the junction left unmatched. The CDR3 contains 18 residues. The specimen was peripheral blood, collected roughly 5 months after surgery. V usage is TRBV11-2 and J usage is TRBJ1-1; 8 bases are shared with TRBD1. The receptor comes from a boy under three years old with tuberous sclerosis and intractable seizures. CDR3 DNA: TGTGCCAGCAGCTTACGGGCAGGGGGCTCAAAGGGGAACACTGAAGCTTTCTTT. Its translation is CASSLRAGGSKGNTEAFF.